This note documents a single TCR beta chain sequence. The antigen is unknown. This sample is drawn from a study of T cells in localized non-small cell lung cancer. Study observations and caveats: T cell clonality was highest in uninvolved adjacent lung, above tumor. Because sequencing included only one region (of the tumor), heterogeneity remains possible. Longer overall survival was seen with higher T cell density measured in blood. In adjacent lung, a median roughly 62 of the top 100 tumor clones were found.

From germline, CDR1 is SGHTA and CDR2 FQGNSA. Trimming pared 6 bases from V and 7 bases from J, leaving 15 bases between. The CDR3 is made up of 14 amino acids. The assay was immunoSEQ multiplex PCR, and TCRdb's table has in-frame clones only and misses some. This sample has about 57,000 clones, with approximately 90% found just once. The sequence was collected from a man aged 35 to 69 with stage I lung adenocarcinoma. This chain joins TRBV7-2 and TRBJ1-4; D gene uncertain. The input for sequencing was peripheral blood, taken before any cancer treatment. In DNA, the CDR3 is TGTGCCAGCAGTCTGTCGAGTTTGCGTGAAAAACTGTTTTTT. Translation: CASSLSSLREKLFF.